This T cell receptor (beta chain) is drawn from a study of Graves' ophthalmopathy and Graves' hyperthyroidism. TCR beta CDR3 amplification used RNA transcripts. RT-PCR in the first round used HTBI primers; a second-round multiplex PCR followed. TCRdb passed the multiplex PCR reads through MiXCR, listing each CDR3 protein once. The table includes hundreds of thousands of distinct CDR3 sequences, more than 40% detected once. This clonotype was counted only a few times. CDR1 is LNHNV, CDR2 YYDKDF, per germline (reference sequence). The CDR3 extends over 19 amino acids. Trimming cost V 3 bases and J 3 bases; bases outside gene matches: 13. Moderately to severely active ophthalmopathy under 3 months, CAS at least 3, NOSPECS at least 4. Clinical symptoms, serum thyroxine, TRAb, thyroid ultrasound and orbital computed tomography formed the basis of diagnosis.

The chain combines TRBV15 with TRBJ1-6; 8 nucleotides agree with TRBD1. The clonotype was recovered from an adult man with Graves' ophthalmopathy. The sequencing sample was made of peripheral blood. The CDR3 protein is CATSRENSWDRSYNSPLHF. The CDR3 bases are TGTGCCACCAGCAGGGAAAATTCATGGGACAGGAGCTATAATTCACCCCTCCACTTT.